One and the same sample provided the 23 T cell receptor beta chains below, sequenced in a study of blood T cell repertoires in COVID-19. Libraries were prepared by immunoSEQ multiplex PCR; TCRdb keeps only in-frame clonotypes and omits some of them. The sample holds more than 150,000 clones; 90% are singletons and the top ten take about 0.58%. Sequenced input: peripheral blood. Source of these receptors: a man aged 45 to 65 with acute or convalescent COVID-19.

The rearrangement joins TRBV7-9 to TRBJ1-1; weak D call: TRBD1 (6 bases). With 5 bases removed from V and 0 bases from J, the gap between germline ends came to 13 bases. CDR1 and CDR2 from the germline V gene are SEHNR and FQNEAQ (reference sequence). CDR3 length: 15 amino acids. For the CDR3, the DNA is TGTGCCAGCAGCACGACAGGCCCCCTGAACACTGAAGCTTTCTTT. This translates into CASSTTGPLNTEAFF.

The V and J genes are TRBV10-1 and TRBJ2-7; TRBD2 agrees at 13 bases. Per the germline V gene, CDR1 is WNHNN and CDR2 is SYGVQD (reference sequence). This CDR3 comprises 19 residues. J was trimmed by 0 bases and V by 0 bases; bases with no gene match: 8. The CDR3 sequence is CASSESLAGGPIPSYEQYF. CDR3 nucleotide sequence: TGCGCCAGCAGTGAGTCACTAGCGGGAGGGCCAATCCCCTCCTACGAGCAGTACTTC.

This chain uses TRBV11-2 with TRBJ2-3; a weak D match, TRBD2 (6 bases). The CDR3 is made up of 15 amino acids. CDR1 and CDR2 (germline): SGHAT, FQNNGV. Trimming cost V 1 base and J 6 bases, with 14 bases left between them. CDR3 in amino acids: CASSLVGGGVDTQYF. DNA for the CDR3: TGTGCCAGCAGCTTAGTCGGCGGAGGGGTGGATACGCAGTATTTT.

The V gene is TRBV11-3, the J gene TRBJ1-3; a possible D gene is TRBD1 (6 bases). The germline V gene encodes CDR1 SGHNT and CDR2 YENEEA. Deletions cut 4 bases from V and 4 bases from J, with 20 bases between. This CDR3 has 17 amino acids. The CDR3 here is CASSSAETGIIGNTIYF. The CDR3 coding sequence is TGTGCCAGCAGCTCTGCTGAAACAGGGATCATCGGAAACACCATATATTTT.

The chain carries TRBV28 and TRBJ1-5; D gene unclear. Germline V gene sequence: CDR1 MDHEN, CDR2 SYDVKM. V was shortened by 6 bases and J by 3 bases, with 9 bases between the two germline ends. The CDR3 runs to 13 residues. For the CDR3, the DNA is TGTGCCAGCAGATTGGGCCCCAATCAGCCCCAGCATTTT. Translating gives CASRLGPNQPQHF.

V and J are TRBV5-4 and TRBJ1-2; 7 bases agree with TRBD1. The trim removed 0 bases at V and 8 bases at J, leaving 10 bases unmatched. The germline V gene has CDR1 SGHNT and CDR2 YYREEE (reference sequence). This CDR3 has 15 residues. CDR3: CASSLDSTGARGYTF. CDR3 DNA: TGTGCCAGCAGCTTGGATAGTACAGGGGCGCGGGGCTACACCTTC.

CDR3 in amino acids: CASSQGAGSYQETQYF. DNA of the CDR3: TGTGCCAGCAGCCAAGGTGCAGGATCGTACCAAGAGACCCAGTACTTC. The V and J genes are TRBV3-1 (or the pseudogene TRBV3-2) and TRBJ2-5; D is ambiguous. V was pared by 1 base and J by 0 bases, with 12 bases between. Germline V CDR1 and CDR2: LGHDT, YNNKEL (reference sequence). This CDR3 contains 16 residues.

This clone came up a few times. The chain combines TRBV28 with TRBJ1-1, with D unresolved. V was cut by 6 bases and J by 3 bases, with 14 bases left in between. Germline V gene data show CDR1 as MDHEN and CDR2 as SYDVKM. This CDR3 spans 14 amino acids. The CDR3 coding sequence is TGTGCCAGCAGCACGAGTTCATCGCACACTGAAGCTTTCTTT. As protein: CASSTSSSHTEAFF.

This clone was picked up one time. V is TRBV2 and J is TRBJ1-1, with D unclear. V shed 9 bases and J shed 4 bases, with 9 bases lying between them. The CDR3 is made up of 11 amino acids. The V gene's germline CDR1 is SNHLY and CDR2 FYNNEI. CDR3 region: CASCYSTEAFF. CDR3 DNA sequence: TGTGCCAGTTGTTACTCCACTGAAGCTTTCTTT. Filled out from reference TRBV2 and TRBJ1-1, the complete variable domain reads EPEVTQTPSHQVTQMGQEVILRCVPISNHLYFYWYRQILGQKVEFLVSFYNNEISEKSEIFDDQFSVERPDGSNFTLKIRSTKLEDSAMYFCASCYSTEAFFGQGTRLTVV.

DNA of the CDR3: TGTGCCAGCTCACCATCGGGAGTCTCCTACAATGAGCAGTTCTTC. Translated: CASSPSGVSYNEQFF. V gene TRBV18 combines with J gene TRBJ2-1; possibly TRBD2 for D (6 bases). Per the germline V gene, CDR1 is KGHSH and CDR2 is LQKENI. V was pared by 2 bases and J by 0 bases, with 8 bases between. The CDR3 spans 15 residues.

The CDR3 sequence: CASSLKPYEQYF. CDR3 DNA: TGTGCCAGCAGCTTAAAGCCCTACGAGCAGTACTTC. The chain employs TRBV7-8 and TRBJ2-7; D unclear. This CDR3 contains 12 residues. V lost 2 bases to trimming and J lost 2 bases, with 4 bases between them. Germline CDR1 and CDR2: SGHVS and FQNEAQ.

J is TRBJ2-5 and V is TRBV18; TRBD2 might be the D (6 bases). The length of the CDR3 is 16 residues. The germline gives CDR1 KGHSH, CDR2 LQKENI. V was cut by 2 bases and J by 5 bases, with 18 bases left in between. Here the CDR3 DNA reads TGTGCCAGCTCACCATCGCAGCCGGGGGTCGGGGAGACCCAGTACTTC. Amino acids: CASSPSQPGVGETQYF.

J is TRBJ2-7 and V is TRBV5-5; weak D call: TRBD1 (6 bases). CDR1 SGHKS and CDR2 YYEKEE come from the germline V gene (reference sequence). This CDR3 region has 14 residues. V dropped 1 base and J dropped 3 bases, with 11 bases sitting between them. The CDR3 loop reads CASSLITGNYEQYV. The CDR3 bases are TGTGCCAGCAGCTTGATCACAGGGAACTACGAGCAGTACGTC.

The rearrangement links TRBV28 to TRBJ2-7; 7 bases map to TRBD1. Germline V gene data show CDR1 as MDHEN and CDR2 as SYDVKM. The CDR3 sequence is 15 residues long. Losses at the gene ends were 6 bases for V and 0 bases for J; bases not matched to a gene: 8. Here the CDR3 DNA reads TGTGCCAGCAGCCGACAGGGAGTGGGCTCCTACGAGCAGTACGTC. This sequence encodes CASSRQGVGSYEQYV.

The V call is TRBV7-8, the J call TRBJ1-5; no reliable D call. The V gene lost 1 base and the J gene lost 5 bases, with 6 bases spanning the gap. The CDR3 totals 13 residues. Germline-derived CDR1 and CDR2 are SGHVS and FQNEAQ. CDR3 amino acids: CASSLGPDQPQHF. CDR3 sequence (DNA): TGTGCCAGCAGCTTAGGTCCGGATCAGCCCCAGCATTTT.

Only one count was recorded for this clone. V gene TRBV5-4 combines with J gene TRBJ2-2, with 9 bases fitting TRBD1. CDR1 and CDR2 (germline): SGHNT, YYREEE (reference sequence). CDR3 length: 16 residues. With V trimmed by 3 bases and J by 6 bases, 9 bases remained unmatched. CDR3 nucleotide sequence: TGTGCCAGCAGCTCCATAGGGACAGGGTCCCCCGGGGAGCTGTTTTTT. Residues: CASSSIGTGSPGELFF.

Turning to this clone: This specimen includes other DNA sequences encoding the same CDR3. This chain connects TRBV28 to TRBJ1-5; 7 nucleotides agree with TRBD1. CDR3 size: 14 residues. Germline V gene data show CDR1 as MDHEN and CDR2 as SYDVKM. V shed 4 bases and J 6 bases; nucleotides not matched to a gene: 6. CDR3 residues: CASSSNRGRQPQHF. In DNA form, the CDR3 reads TGTGCCAGCAGTTCGAACAGGGGACGTCAGCCCCAGCATTTT.

The chain uses TRBV25-1 and TRBJ1-2; unclear D gene. V dropped 1 base and J dropped 2 bases, with 8 bases sitting between them. Germline V lookup: CDR1 MGHDK, CDR2 SYGVNS. The CDR3 is 14 residues long. CDR3 loop: CASSEFGGNYGYTF. CDR3 sequence (DNA): TGTGCCAGCAGTGAATTTGGCGGAAACTATGGCTACACCTTC.

This clone has more than one count but fewer than ten. This sequence joins TRBV5-6 and TRBJ1-2; 8 bases map to TRBD1. Germline CDR1 and CDR2: SGHDT and YYEEEE. V dropped 2 bases and J dropped 0; count of bases not matched to a gene: 3. The CDR3 spans 15 residues. As DNA, the CDR3 is TGTGCCAGCAGCTTACAGGGGGTTTCTAACTATGGCTACACCTTC. Translation: CASSLQGVSNYGYTF.

The chain combines TRBV5-1 with TRBJ2-6; no firm D call. Trimming pared 0 bases from V and 4 bases from J, leaving 8 bases between. The germline V gene has CDR1 SGHRS and CDR2 YFSETQ. The CDR3 contains 15 residues. CDR3 in DNA: TGCGCCAGCAGCTTGGTCGGGTCCGGGGCCAACGTCCTGACTTTC. This gives the protein CASSLVGSGANVLTF.

This clone occurred a few times. The genes are TRBV11-2 and TRBJ2-2; TRBD2 is a possible D gene (5 bases). CDR1 SGHAT and CDR2 FQNNGV come from the germline V gene. Trimming left V 5 bases short and J 7 bases short, with 5 bases between. The CDR3 is made up of 11 amino acids. The CDR3 loop is CASSRDGELFF. CDR3 DNA sequence: TGTGCCAGCAGCCGGGACGGGGAGCTGTTTTTT.

The V gene is TRBV27, the J gene TRBJ1-3, with 8 bases fitting TRBD1. Trimming took 6 bases from V and 4 from J; bases not matched to a gene: 2. The CDR3 extends over 13 amino acids. CDR1 and CDR2 (germline): MNHEY, SMNVEV (reference sequence). CDR3 sequence reads: CASSRDRGNTIYF. CDR3 bases: TGTGCCAGCAGCCGGGACAGGGGAAACACCATATATTTT.

This chain uses TRBV27 with TRBJ1-5; tentatively, D is TRBD1 (5 bases). The CDR3 length is 14 residues. V was pared by 9 bases and J by 3 bases, with 15 bases between. Germline-derived CDR1 and CDR2 are MNHEY and SMNVEV (reference sequence). CDR3 sequence reads: CARYGGTNNQPQHF. In DNA, the CDR3 is TGTGCCAGATACGGGGGTACAAACAATCAGCCCCAGCATTTT.